This T cell receptor (beta chain) was observed in a study of technical replicates of blood from a few donors. Measured with immunoSEQ multiplex PCR; TCRdb has only the in-frame clones, and not every one. Here the sample spans 70,000 or so clones, over 75% being singletons. Germline assignment: CDR1 GTSNPN and CDR2 SVGIG (reference sequence). The CDR3 consists of 15 residues. The V gene lost 3 bases and the J gene lost 1 base, with 13 bases spanning the gap. The chain joins TRBV30 to TRBJ2-4, with D possibly matching TRBD2 (6 bases). The sequenced sample consisted of PBMCs. The clonotype was recovered from a human donor in good health. Some clones in this sample may be carry-over from other donors' samples. The CDR3 is CAWSTRDFAKNIQYF. The DNA of the CDR3 is TGTGCCTGGAGCACGCGGGACTTTGCCAAAAACATTCAGTACTTC.